The 32 T cell receptor beta chains below all came from one sample that was sequenced in a study of T-cell memory formation after mild COVID-19. MiXCR was run by TCRdb on the 5' RACE reads, yielding one entry per CDR3 protein. The data contain just under 550,000 distinct CDR3 sequences, just over 20% of them seen just once; the ten biggest clones take up under 15%. The specimen was PBMCs or a T cell subset sorted from them (not recorded which). Receptors originate from an adult woman who had mild COVID-19 (a few samples of this study predate the infection). Cell type and time point are not known.

V is TRBV5-1 and J is TRBJ2-5; D tentatively reads TRBD1 or TRBD2 (5 bases each). CDR1 and CDR2 (germline): SGHRS, YFSETQ. There are 11 residues in the CDR3. V was trimmed by 4 bases and J by 10 bases, leaving 11 bases between them. CDR3 sequence (DNA): TGCGCCAGCAGCCGGGGACGGGGCCAGTACTTC. Its translation: CASSRGRGQYF. The full variable domain, in which reference TRBV5-1 and TRBJ2-5 provide the parts outside the CDR3, is KAGVTQTPRYLIKTRGQQVTLSCSPISGHRSVSWYQQTPGQGLQFLFEYFSETQRNKGNFPGRFSGRQFSNSRSEMNVSTLELGDSALYLCASSRGRGQYFGPGTRLLVL.

This clonotype was detected a few times. This chain uses TRBV7-3 with TRBJ2-7; D may be TRBD2 (6 bases). Trimming shortened V by 4 bases and J by 2 bases, and 27 bases separated the two germline ends. CDR1 is SGHTA and CDR2 is FQGTGA in the germline V gene. This CDR3 contains 19 residues. CDR3 DNA sequence: TGTGCCAGCAGCTCACAAACCCGCCTGGCTAGCGAAGTCACCTACGAGCAGTACGTC. Its translation: CASSSQTRLASEVTYEQYV.

This chain joins TRBV5-6 and TRBJ2-3, with 8 bases that match TRBD2. Germline trimming cut 2 bases from V and 3 bases from J; bases unmatched to any gene: 8. Germline CDR1 SGHDT, CDR2 YYEEEE. CDR3 length: 16 residues. CDR3 loop: CASSLGAGVRTDTQYF. CDR3 DNA: TGTGCCAGCAGCTTAGGAGCGGGAGTAAGGACAGATACGCAGTATTTT. The full variable domain, with the rest looked up from reference TRBV5-6 and TRBJ2-3, is DAGVTQSPTHLIKTRGQQVTLRCSPKSGHDTVSWYQQALGQGPQFIFQYYEEEERQRGNFPDRFSGHQFPNYSSELNVNALLLGDSALYLCASSLGAGVRTDTQYFGPGTRLTVL.

This clonotype was seen a few times. The chain has TRBV3-1 and TRBJ2-4; D call uncertain. The CDR3 extends over 14 amino acids. V gave up 1 base and J gave up 0 bases, with 4 bases separating them. Germline assignment: CDR1 LGHDT and CDR2 YNNKEL (reference sequence). The CDR3 reads CASSQGVAKNIQYF. Here the CDR3 DNA reads TGTGCCAGCAGCCAAGGGGTAGCCAAAAACATTCAGTACTTC.

This clonotype was recorded a few times. J is TRBJ2-2 and V is TRBV28; D remains unclear. Trimming took off 6 bases at V and 1 base at J, with 6 bases between the two ends. The CDR3 has 13 residues. Germline V gives CDR1 MDHEN, CDR2 SYDVKM. CDR3 DNA: TGTGCCAGCAGGAAGGAGAACACCGGGGAGCTGTTTTTT. Protein sequence: CASRKENTGELFF.

The chain employs TRBV29-1 and TRBJ2-5; D is perhaps TRBD1 or TRBD2 (5 bases each). CDR3 size: 13 residues. The germline V gene has CDR1 SQVTM and CDR2 ANQGSEA. Trimming took off 4 bases at V and 5 bases at J, with 14 bases between the two ends. CDR3 sequence (DNA): TGCAGCGTTGCTTCGGGACCTCGGGAGACCCAGTACTTC. It translates to CSVASGPRETQYF.

This clonotype turned up a few times. The chain combines TRBV7-9 with TRBJ1-2; D uncertain. V dropped 6 bases and J dropped 7 bases, with 18 bases sitting between them. The CDR3 runs 14 residues. Germline V gene data show CDR1 as SEHNR and CDR2 as FQNEAQ (reference sequence). In DNA form, the CDR3 reads TGTGCCAGCAGGTCCGGGCTAAGGACGGGTGGCTACACCTTC. Translation: CASRSGLRTGGYTF.

This chain links TRBV14 with TRBJ2-7; D unresolved. The CDR3 loop spans 13 amino acids. V dropped 2 bases and J dropped 3 bases, with 8 bases sitting between them. Germline assignment: CDR1 SGHDN and CDR2 FVKESK. The CDR3 nucleotides read TGTGCCAGCAGCCAATGGGCCAACTACGAGCAGTACTTC. Translation: CASSQWANYEQYF.

This clonotype occurred a few times. The chain joins TRBV12-3 or TRBV12-4 to TRBJ1-5; possibly TRBD1 for D (6 bases). The V end was cut by 2 bases, the J end by 5 bases, with 16 bases between. The CDR3 runs 16 residues. The CDR3 DNA follows: TGTGCCAGCAGTTTAAACAGGGAGTACTGGTATCAGCCCCAGCATTTT. Its translation is CASSLNREYWYQPQHF.

The genes are TRBV30 and TRBJ2-1; a possible D gene is TRBD2 (5 bases). Looked up from germline, CDR1 is GTSNPN and CDR2 is SVGIG (reference sequence). The CDR3 covers 13 residues. The ends were cut back, 4 bases at V and 7 bases at J, with 14 bases in the middle. Here the CDR3 reads CAWMEVEENEQFF. The DNA of the CDR3 is TGTGCCTGGATGGAGGTAGAGGAAAATGAGCAGTTCTTC.

The chain joins TRBV2 to TRBJ1-5, with D possibly matching TRBD1 (6 bases). V gave up 6 bases and J gave up 6 bases, with 12 bases separating them. There are 13 residues in the CDR3. Looked up from germline, CDR1 is SNHLY and CDR2 is FYNNEI. In DNA form, the CDR3 reads TGTGCCAGCAGCTACAGGGTGAGTCAGCCCCAGCATTTT. Translation: CASSYRVSQPQHF.

This clonotype has more than one count but fewer than ten. The chain combines TRBV7-9 with TRBJ2-7, with a possible D match to TRBD1 (6 bases). Trimming shortened V by 4 bases and J by 3 bases, and 19 bases separated the two germline ends. CDR1 and CDR2 (germline): SEHNR, FQNEAQ (reference sequence). There are 16 residues in the CDR3. The CDR3 nucleotides are TGTGCCAGCAGCTCCAACAGGGACAATCCCCACTACGAGCAGTACTTC. Its translation is CASSSNRDNPHYEQYF.

The rearrangement uses TRBV5-4 and TRBJ1-6; maybe TRBD1 (5 bases). The CDR3 is 20 residues long. The V end was cut by 1 base, the J end by 6 bases, with 26 bases between. Germline CDR1 and CDR2: SGHNT and YYREEE (reference sequence). CDR3 loop: CASSLTSVGPEGSPNSPLHF. Written as DNA, the CDR3 is TGTGCCAGCAGCTTGACGTCCGTGGGCCCCGAGGGGTCCCCTAATTCACCCCTCCACTTT.

This clonotype was found a few times. The rearrangement uses TRBV27 and TRBJ2-2; 13 bases line up with TRBD2. From germline, CDR1 is MNHEY and CDR2 SMNVEV (reference sequence). The V segment lost 6 bases and the J segment 3 bases; nucleotides outside the gene matches: 10. CDR3 length: 18 amino acids. The CDR3 DNA reads TGTGCCAGCAGCAGCGGATGGGGGACTAGCGGGGACACCGGGGAGCTGTTTTTT. Its translation: CASSSGWGTSGDTGELFF.

This clonotype appeared a few times. The chain couples TRBV5-5 to TRBJ2-5; TRBD2 agrees at 9 bases. Looked up from germline, CDR1 is SGHKS and CDR2 is YYEKEE (reference sequence). Unmatched junction bases numbered 6, after V lost 4 bases and J lost 2 bases. The CDR3 covers 15 residues. CDR3 nucleotide sequence: TGTGCCAGCAGCCGTAGCGGGGGTGAACAAGAGACCCAGTACTTC. As protein: CASSRSGGEQETQYF.

This chain joins TRBV7-9 and TRBJ2-5; 8 bases match TRBD1. In germline, CDR1 is SEHNR, CDR2 FQNEAQ (reference sequence). The CDR3 length is 18 residues. J lost 4 bases, V lost 2 bases, and 15 bases had no gene match. In DNA form, the CDR3 reads TGTGCCAGCAGCTTATCGAGTTCAGGGGGCGTCTCCAGAGAGACCCAGTACTTC. It codes for CASSLSSSGGVSRETQYF. Combining the CDR3 with reference TRBV7-9 and TRBJ2-5 gives the whole variable domain DTGVSQNPRHKITKRGQNVTFRCDPISEHNRLYWYRQTLGQGPEFLTYFQNEAQLEKSRLLSDRFSAERPKGSFSTLEIQRTEQGDSAMYLCASSLSSSGGVSRETQYFGPGTRLLVL.

The J gene is TRBJ2-7, the V gene TRBV12-3 or TRBV12-4; no reliable D call. CDR3 size: 14 residues. Trimming pared 3 bases from V and 4 bases from J, leaving 13 bases between. The CDR3 nucleotides read TGTGCCAGCAGTTTGACGGCCTTTATGTACGAGCAGTACTTC. It codes for CASSLTAFMYEQYF.

Only a few counts were recorded for this clonotype. V usage is TRBV25-1 and J usage is TRBJ2-3; D uncertain. The ends were cut back, 6 bases at V and 0 bases at J, with 13 bases in the middle. The V gene's germline CDR1 is MGHDK and CDR2 SYGVNS. The CDR3 consists of 15 residues. CDR3 in DNA: TGTGCCAGCAGCCCATCTGGGGAAAGCACAGATACGCAGTATTTT. Translation gives CASSPSGESTDTQYF.

The CDR3 DNA reads as TGTGCCAGCAGCAACCCAGGAGGGTTCGGTGAAAAACTGTTTTTT. It yields the protein CASSNPGGFGEKLFF. V gene TRBV5-5 combines with J gene TRBJ1-4, with no clear D. The CDR3 length is 15 residues. Germline values: CDR1 SGHKS, CDR2 YYEKEE (reference sequence). Trimming took off 4 bases at V and 7 bases at J, with 17 bases between the two ends.

V is TRBV27 and J is TRBJ2-3, with 7 bases lining up with TRBD2. Trimming cost V 0 bases and J 2 bases; bases outside gene matches: 5. The CDR3 extends over 16 amino acids. Germline CDR1 reads MNHEY; CDR2 reads SMNVEV (reference sequence). CDR3 residues: CASSLSVGGTTDTQYF. The CDR3 nucleotides are TGTGCCAGCAGTTTATCTGTGGGGGGGACCACAGATACGCAGTATTTT.

This chain connects TRBV28 to TRBJ2-7, with 8 bases fitting TRBD2. The CDR3 spans 14 residues. J was trimmed by 0 bases and V by 5 bases; bases with no gene match: 3. The germline gives CDR1 MDHEN, CDR2 SYDVKM. CDR3 DNA: TGTGCCAGCAGTCGCCGGGAGGGCTCCTACGAGCAGTACTTC. Protein product: CASSRREGSYEQYF.

This clonotype occurred a few times. The chain carries TRBV6-6 and TRBJ1-2; a possible D gene is TRBD1 (5 bases). Trimming took off 0 bases at V and 2 bases at J, with 10 bases between the two ends. The germline CDR1 and CDR2 sequences are MNHNY and SVGAGI (reference sequence). CDR3 size: 15 residues. Here the CDR3 DNA reads TGTGCCAGCAGTTACTCGGCCACAGGCAACTATGGCTACACCTTC. It yields the protein CASSYSATGNYGYTF.

The chain couples TRBV28 to TRBJ2-4; 11 bases map to TRBD1. The V gene's germline CDR1 is MDHEN and CDR2 SYDVKM. V lost 7 bases, J lost 0 bases, and 8 bases stayed unmatched. CDR3 length equals 17 residues. DNA of the CDR3: TGTGCCAGCACCCAACCTGGACAGGGGGCAGCCAAAAACATTCAGTACTTC. Its translation: CASTQPGQGAAKNIQYF.

The chain has TRBV6-2 or TRBV6-3 and TRBJ2-3; D might be TRBD2 (6 bases). CDR3 size: 16 residues. V lost 7 bases and J lost 5, with 22 bases in between. CDR1 is MNHEY and CDR2 is SVGEGT in the germline V gene. As DNA, the CDR3 is TGTGCCAGCAACTTGGAGGGCCCTCCTATAGGAGATACGCAGTATTTT. Translation: CASNLEGPPIGDTQYF.

A few counts support this clonotype. The V call is TRBV24-1, the J call TRBJ1-5; D uncertain. CDR1 and CDR2 from the germline V gene are KGHDR and SFDVKD. Trimming shortened V by 2 bases and J by 7 bases, and 14 bases separated the two germline ends. The CDR3 totals 15 residues. CDR3 protein: CATSDSSGGGQPQHF. Written as DNA, the CDR3 is TGTGCCACCAGTGATTCGTCAGGAGGAGGCCAGCCCCAGCATTTT.

This clonotype was seen more than once but under ten times. The rearrangement joins TRBV12-3 or TRBV12-4 to TRBJ1-3, with D tentatively TRBD1 (5 bases). V gave up 7 bases and J gave up 4 bases, with 11 bases separating them. This CDR3 is 13 amino acids long. CDR3 protein: CASNAGSGNTIYF. Here the CDR3 DNA reads TGTGCCAGCAACGCAGGGTCCGGAAACACCATATATTTT.

This clonotype was observed a few times. V usage is TRBV7-6 and J usage is TRBJ1-1; D might be TRBD1 (5 bases). CDR3 length: 15 amino acids. Germline V gives CDR1 SGHVS, CDR2 FNYEAQ. The V end was cut by 5 bases, the J end by 5 bases, with 18 bases between. CDR3 residues: CASSPAQARGTEAFF. In DNA form, the CDR3 reads TGTGCCAGCAGCCCAGCCCAGGCTCGGGGGACTGAAGCTTTCTTT.

This chain connects TRBV6-1 to TRBJ1-5, with 7 bases fitting TRBD1. The V and J ends lost 6 bases and 3 bases, in that order; junction bases with no gene match: 17. Germline V gives CDR1 MNHNS, CDR2 SASEGT. CDR3 length: 18 residues. CDR3 protein: CASRETPGQLKSNQPQHF. The DNA of the CDR3 is TGTGCCAGCAGAGAGACACCGGGACAGCTAAAGTCCAATCAGCCCCAGCATTTT.

This clonotype was picked up a small number of times. The V call is TRBV5-4, the J call TRBJ1-1; no definite D call. This CDR3 is 14 amino acids long. Trimming took 0 bases from V and 11 from J, leaving 17 bases between them. Germline loops: CDR1 SGHNT, CDR2 YYREEE (reference sequence). The CDR3 DNA sequence: TGTGCCAGCAGCTTGGGGATGGGTGAGGCCGTCGCTTTCTTT. This encodes CASSLGMGEAVAFF.

This clonotype appeared a few times. The chain is built from TRBV24-1 and TRBJ2-1; 11 bases agree with TRBD2. The V gene end was trimmed by 5 bases and the J gene end by 9 bases; junction bases not matched to a gene: 11. This CDR3 region has 16 residues. Germline CDR1 is KGHDR and CDR2 is SFDVKD. The CDR3 DNA sequence: TGTGCCACCAGTGGGCCGGGACTAGCGGACCGAGGTGAGCAGTTCTTC. It codes for CATSGPGLADRGEQFF.

The gene calls are TRBV4-2 and TRBJ2-1; 11 positions agree with TRBD1. The V segment lost 0 bases and the J segment 9 bases; nucleotides outside the gene matches: 10. CDR3 length: 17 amino acids. Germline V gene lookup returns CDR1 LGHNA and CDR2 YNFKEQ. The CDR3 nucleotides are TGTGCCAGCAGCCAAGAAGCTCTGGGACAGGGGGTGGTTGAGCAGTTCTTC. Translating gives CASSQEALGQGVVEQFF.

The chain combines TRBV18 with TRBJ2-5; D is unresolved. CDR3 size: 15 residues. V was pared by 5 bases and J by 0 bases, with 13 bases between. Germline V gene sequence: CDR1 KGHSH, CDR2 LQKENI. In DNA form, the CDR3 reads TGTGCCAGCTCATCCCGACCCGTGTACCAAGAGACCCAGTACTTC. It yields the protein CASSSRPVYQETQYF.